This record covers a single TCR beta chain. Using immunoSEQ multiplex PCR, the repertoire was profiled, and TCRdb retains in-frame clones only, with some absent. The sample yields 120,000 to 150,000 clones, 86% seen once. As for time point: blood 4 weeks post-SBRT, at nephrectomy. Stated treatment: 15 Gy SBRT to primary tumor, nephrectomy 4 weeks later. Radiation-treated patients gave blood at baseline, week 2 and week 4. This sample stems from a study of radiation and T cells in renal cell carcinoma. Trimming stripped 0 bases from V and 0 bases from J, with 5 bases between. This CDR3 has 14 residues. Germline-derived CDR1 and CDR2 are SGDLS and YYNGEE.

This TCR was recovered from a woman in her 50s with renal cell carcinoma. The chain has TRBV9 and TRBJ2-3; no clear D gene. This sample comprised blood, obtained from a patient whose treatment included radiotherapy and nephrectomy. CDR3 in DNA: TGTGCCAGCAGCGTAGATCCCAGCACAGATACGCAGTATTTT. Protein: CASSVDPSTDTQYF. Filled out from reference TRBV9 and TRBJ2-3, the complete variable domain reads DSGVTQTPKHLITATGQRVTLRCSPRSGDLSVYWYQQSLDQGLQFLIQYYNGEERAKGNILERFSAQQFPDLHSELNLSSLELGDSALYFCASSVDPSTDTQYFGPGTRLTVL.